The sample holds a few counts of the clone carrying this TCR beta chain. Its antigen is unknown. Trimming left V 3 bases short and J 8 bases short, with 20 bases between. In germline, CDR1 is LGHNA, CDR2 YSLEER. The length of the CDR3 is 16 residues. This record belongs to a study of cytomegalovirus exposure and HLA in healthy donors. The wider study: Among around 170 million T cells, an earlier analysis found 120 million or so unique TCR beta sequences.

Amplification used 60 Vbeta primers and 13 Jbeta primers. Measured with immunoSEQ multiplex PCR; TCRdb has only the in-frame clones, and not every one. The sample yields about 120,000 clones, 60% to 85% seen once. The study, taken as a whole, reports: Sequencing probably produced one cluster of sequence variants that were highly shared.

The receptor was isolated from a woman in her forties in good health and CMV-seropositive. Specimen: PBMCs. This chain uses TRBV4-3 with TRBJ2-1; a weak D match, TRBD2 (6 bases). CDR3 loop: CASSHKFGGWGDEQFF. The DNA of the CDR3 is TGCGCCAGCAGCCATAAGTTCGGTGGATGGGGGGATGAGCAGTTCTTC.